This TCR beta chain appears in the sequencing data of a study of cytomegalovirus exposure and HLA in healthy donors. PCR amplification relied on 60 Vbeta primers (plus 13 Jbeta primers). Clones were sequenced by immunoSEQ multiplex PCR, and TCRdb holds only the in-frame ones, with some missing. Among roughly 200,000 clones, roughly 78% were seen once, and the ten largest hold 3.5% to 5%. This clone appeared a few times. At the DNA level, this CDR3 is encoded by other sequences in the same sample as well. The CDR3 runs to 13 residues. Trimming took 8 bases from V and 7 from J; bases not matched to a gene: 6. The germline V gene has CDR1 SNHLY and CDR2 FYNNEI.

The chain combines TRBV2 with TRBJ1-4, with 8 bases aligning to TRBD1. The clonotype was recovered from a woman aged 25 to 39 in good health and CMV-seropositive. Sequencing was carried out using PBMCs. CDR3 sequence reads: CASRGTGGEKLFF. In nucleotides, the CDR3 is TGTGCCAGCCGCGGGACAGGAGGTGAAAAACTGTTTTTT.